This record looks at one T cell receptor beta chain sequence and its context. Its antigen is not identified. The data were obtained in a study of T cell responses to AZD1222 COVID-19 vaccine. Sequencing used immunoSEQ multiplex PCR; TCRdb keeps in-frame clones, though not all of them. Of about 140,000 clones listed, about 92% are singletons. General study points: Spike was spanned by vaccine-associated CD4 TCRs, which were dominant at 160-218 and 743-854. Variant regions that are unmutated are reportedly the target of nearly half of spike-specific TCRs.

The CDR3 length is 14 residues. V shed 6 bases and J 3 bases; nucleotides not matched to a gene: 7. The germline gives CDR1 MNHEY, CDR2 SVGAGI. This rearrangement joins TRBV6-5 to TRBJ2-7; 8 nucleotides match TRBD1. The material was peripheral blood, obtained on day 0 of AZD1222 vaccination. The receptor was derived from an adult in good health. In DNA form, the CDR3 reads TGTGCCAGCAGCTATAAGGGACAGGACTACGAGCAGTACTTC. The encoded protein is CASSYKGQDYEQYF.